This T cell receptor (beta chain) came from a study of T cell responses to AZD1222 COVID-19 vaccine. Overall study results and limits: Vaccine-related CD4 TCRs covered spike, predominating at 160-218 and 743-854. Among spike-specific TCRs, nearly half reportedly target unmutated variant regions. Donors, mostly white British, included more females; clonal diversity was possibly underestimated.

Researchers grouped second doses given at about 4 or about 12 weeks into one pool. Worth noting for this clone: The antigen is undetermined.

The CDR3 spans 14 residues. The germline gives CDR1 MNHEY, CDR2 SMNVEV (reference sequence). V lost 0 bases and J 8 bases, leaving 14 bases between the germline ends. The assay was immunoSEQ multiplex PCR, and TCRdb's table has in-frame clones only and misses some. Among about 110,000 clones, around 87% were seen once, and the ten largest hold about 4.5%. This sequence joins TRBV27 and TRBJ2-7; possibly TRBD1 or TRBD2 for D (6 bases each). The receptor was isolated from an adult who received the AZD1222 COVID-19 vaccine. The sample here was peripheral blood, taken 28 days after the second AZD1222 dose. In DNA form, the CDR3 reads TGTGCCAGCAGTTTATCGGGGGGCCCTAGGAAGCAGTACTTC. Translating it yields CASSLSGGPRKQYF.